This T cell receptor (beta chain) came from a study of T cell changes during pregnancy in multiple sclerosis. The repertoire was sequenced with immunoSEQ multiplex PCR; TCRdb's copy has only in-frame clones and lacks some. The repertoire includes fewer than 110,000 clones, around 90% of them detected once, and 3% to 3.5% sits in the top ten. CDR1 and CDR2 from the germline V gene are SGHRS and YFSETQ. The length of the CDR3 is 14 residues. V dropped 4 bases and J dropped 3 bases, with 13 bases sitting between them. V is TRBV5-1 and J is TRBJ1-2; D perhaps matches TRBD1 (5 bases). The clonotype originates from a female donor with multiple sclerosis, enrolled in a pregnancy study. The material sequenced was peripheral blood, taken in the second trimester of pregnancy. The DNA for the CDR3 is TGCGCCAGCAGCCTAGATCCGGGGGACTATGGCTACACCTTC. This codes for CASSLDPGDYGYTF.